The 13 T cell receptor beta chains reported below all come from one sample, sequenced in a study of human T cells and chemical hapten exposure. TCRdb re-called the RACE reads through MiXCR, storing one row per CDR3 protein. The sample shows under 400,000 distinct CDR3 sequences, roughly 5.3% of them seen only once. Time point denoted: pre-sensitization, week 0. Sample treatment: therapeutic diphenylcyclopropenone sensitization with weekly scalp DPC. The sequenced sample was whole blood, obtained in connection with sensitization to the hapten diphenylcyclopropenone (DPC). These receptor sequences come from a woman aged 45-60 years with alopecia areata. Some clones in this sample may be carry-over from other donors' samples.

The J gene is TRBJ1-1, the V gene TRBV10-3; no definite D call. V gave up 0 bases and J gave up 5 bases, with 13 bases separating them. The CDR3 runs 15 residues. Germline V gene lookup returns CDR1 ENHRY and CDR2 SYGVKD. CDR3 DNA sequence: TGTGCCATCAGTGAGTCGAAGCTCCGAGGGACTGAAGCTTTCTTT. This codes for CAISESKLRGTEAFF.

V and J are TRBV6-1 and TRBJ2-1, with 13 bases identical to TRBD2. There are 17 residues in the CDR3. After removal of 3 bases from V and 7 bases from J, the junction contained 9 bases not matched to a gene. CDR1 and CDR2 from the germline V gene are MNHNS and SASEGT. CDR3 bases: TGTGCCAGCAGTGATCTAGGGGGACTAGCGGGACAGAATGAGCAGTTCTTC. Protein: CASSDLGGLAGQNEQFF.

The table lists this clonotype with many counts. V gene TRBV7-2 combines with J gene TRBJ1-6; TRBD1 is a possible D gene (5 bases). CDR1 and CDR2 from the germline V gene are SGHTA and FQGNSA. The V end lost 5 bases, the J end lost 6 bases, and 14 bases lay between the germline ends. The CDR3 spans 15 residues. This CDR3 reads CASSPSTVLNSPLHF. CDR3 in DNA: TGTGCCAGCAGCCCCTCGACAGTACTTAATTCACCCCTCCACTTT.

This clonotype has at least ten counts. The rearrangement links TRBV12-3 or TRBV12-4 to TRBJ2-1; 8 bases align to TRBD2. The CDR3 is made up of 12 amino acids. Trimming at V came to 7 bases and at J to 8 bases, leaving 4 bases not matched to a gene. The CDR3, as DNA: TGTGCCAGCACCATTAGCGGGGATGAGCAGTTCTTC. Translating it yields CASTISGDEQFF.

Comments on this clonotype: This sequence may be a read error, since a much larger clone differs from it by one base. V and J are TRBV20-1 and TRBJ2-7, with D possibly matching TRBD2 (6 bases). Germline V lookup: CDR1 DFQATT, CDR2 SNEGSKA (reference sequence). This CDR3 is 16 amino acids long. This CDR3 is CIARDLGGTGGYEQYF. The CDR3 region has the DNA TGCATTGCTAGAGATCTAGGTGGGACTGGGGGTTACGAGCAGTACTTC.

This clonotype was recorded a few times. The chain combines TRBV6-5 with TRBJ2-7, with TRBD1 as a possible D gene (5 bases). The CDR3 has 15 residues. CDR1 MNHEY and CDR2 SVGAGI come from the germline V gene. The germline V and J ends were trimmed by 0 bases and 3 bases, with 12 bases remaining between them. The CDR3 DNA sequence: TGTGCCAGCAGTTACTCGAGAGACAGATACTACGAGCAGTACTTC. Its translation is CASSYSRDRYYEQYF.

This clonotype came up many times. J is TRBJ2-7 and V is TRBV6-2 or TRBV6-3; 8 bases are a match to TRBD2. Trimming took 2 bases from V and 6 from J; bases not matched to a gene: 9. From germline, CDR1 is MNHEY and CDR2 SVGEGT. The CDR3 runs 15 residues. CDR3 bases: TGTGCCAGCAGTTACCGAACGGGACTAGATCTCGAGCAGTACTTC. It translates to CASSYRTGLDLEQYF.

This clonotype was recorded many times. V gene TRBV6-5 combines with J gene TRBJ2-5, with D perhaps being TRBD1 or TRBD2 (5 bases each). Trimming removed 6 bases from V and 1 base from J, with 15 bases in between. The CDR3 is 15 amino acids. Per the germline V gene, CDR1 is MNHEY and CDR2 is SVGAGI. In DNA form, the CDR3 reads TGTGCCAGCAGGCTGGGGACGGCAGTCCAAGAGACCCAGTACTTC. Translating gives CASRLGTAVQETQYF.

The chain links TRBV6-5 to TRBJ2-1; D perhaps matches TRBD2 (6 bases). The CDR3 extends over 17 amino acids. CDR1 MNHEY and CDR2 SVGAGI come from the germline V gene. Deletions cut 3 bases from V and 4 bases from J, with 19 bases between. The CDR3: CASSYSGSSGKYNEQFF. The CDR3 nucleotides are TGTGCCAGCAGTTATTCTGGCAGTAGCGGTAAATACAATGAGCAGTTCTTC.

Many counts were recorded for this clonotype. The V call is TRBV29-1, the J call TRBJ2-7; D is unresolved. The CDR3 extends over 14 amino acids. With 1 base removed from V and 0 bases from J, the gap between germline ends came to 10 bases. CDR1 SQVTM and CDR2 ANQGSEA come from the germline V gene. CDR3 sequence: CSVEVGHGSYEQYF. DNA of the CDR3: TGCAGCGTTGAAGTAGGCCACGGCTCCTACGAGCAGTACTTC.

This clonotype showed up many times. The chain joins TRBV29-1 to TRBJ2-7; 11 bases align to TRBD1. Germline assignment: CDR1 SQVTM and CDR2 ANQGSEA. The CDR3 length is 15 residues. J was trimmed by 4 bases and V by 5 bases; bases with no gene match: 10. The CDR3 nucleotides are TGCAGCGTTAGTCCCGGGACAGGGGGACTTTACGAGCAGTACTTC. Protein sequence: CSVSPGTGGLYEQYF.

This clonotype has only a few counts. The V call is TRBV7-9, the J call TRBJ2-2; possibly TRBD1 for D (6 bases). The germline CDR1 and CDR2 sequences are SEHNR and FQNEAQ (reference sequence). This CDR3 has 14 residues. V was trimmed by 5 bases and J by 4 bases, leaving 11 bases between them. The CDR3 here is CASSPDSSTGELFF. DNA for the CDR3: TGTGCCAGCAGCCCGGACAGCTCCACCGGGGAGCTGTTTTTT.

CDR3 protein: CASSIPTGRFFQPQHF. In DNA form, the CDR3 reads TGTGCCAGTAGTATACCGACAGGGAGGTTTTTTCAGCCCCAGCATTTT. This chain joins TRBV19 and TRBJ1-5; 7 bases align to TRBD1. Trimming took 2 bases from V and 6 from J; bases not matched to a gene: 10. The CDR3 is 16 amino acids. CDR1 and CDR2 from the germline V gene are LNHDA and SQIVND (reference sequence).